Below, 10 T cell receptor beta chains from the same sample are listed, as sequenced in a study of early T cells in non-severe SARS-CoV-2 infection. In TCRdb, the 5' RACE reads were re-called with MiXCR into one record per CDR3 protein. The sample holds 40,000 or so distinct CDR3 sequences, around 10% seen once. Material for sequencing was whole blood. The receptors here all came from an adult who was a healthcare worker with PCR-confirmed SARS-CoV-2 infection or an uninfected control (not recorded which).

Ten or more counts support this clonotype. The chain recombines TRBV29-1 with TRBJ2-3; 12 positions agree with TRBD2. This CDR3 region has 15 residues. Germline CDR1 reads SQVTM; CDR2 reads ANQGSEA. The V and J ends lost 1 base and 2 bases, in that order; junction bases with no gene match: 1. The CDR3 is CSVEGLAGVTDTQYF. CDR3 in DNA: TGCAGCGTTGAAGGACTAGCGGGAGTCACAGATACGCAGTATTTT.

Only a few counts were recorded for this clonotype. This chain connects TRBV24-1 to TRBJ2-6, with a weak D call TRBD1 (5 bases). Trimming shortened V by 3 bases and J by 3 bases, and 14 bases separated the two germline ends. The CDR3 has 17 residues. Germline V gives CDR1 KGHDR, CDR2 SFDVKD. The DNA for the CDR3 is TGTGCCACCAGTGATCCCCTCGGGCAGGGTGGGGCCAACGTCCTGACTTTC. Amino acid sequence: CATSDPLGQGGANVLTF.

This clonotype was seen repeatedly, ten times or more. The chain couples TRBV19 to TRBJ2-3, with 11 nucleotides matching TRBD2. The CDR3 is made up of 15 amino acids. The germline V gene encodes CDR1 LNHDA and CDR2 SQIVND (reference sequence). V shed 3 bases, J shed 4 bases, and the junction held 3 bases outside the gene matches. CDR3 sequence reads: CASSILAGGSDTQYF. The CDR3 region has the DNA TGTGCCAGTAGTATCCTAGCGGGAGGTTCAGATACGCAGTATTTT.

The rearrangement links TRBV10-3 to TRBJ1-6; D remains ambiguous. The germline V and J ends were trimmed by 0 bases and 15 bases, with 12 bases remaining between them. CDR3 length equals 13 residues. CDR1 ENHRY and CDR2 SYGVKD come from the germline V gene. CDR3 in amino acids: CAISESEDGYLHF. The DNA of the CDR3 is TGTGCCATCAGTGAGTCGGAGGACGGCTACCTCCACTTT.

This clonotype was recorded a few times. CDR3 coding DNA: TGTGCCACCAGCCGGGGGGAGGAGTCTGGGGCCAACGTCCTGACTTTC. The encoded protein is CATSRGEESGANVLTF. The V call is TRBV15, the J call TRBJ2-6; 7 nucleotides align to TRBD2. The CDR3 consists of 16 residues. Germline-derived CDR1 and CDR2 are LNHNV and YYDKDF (reference sequence). The V gene end was trimmed by 5 bases and the J gene end by 1 base; junction bases not matched to a gene: 5.

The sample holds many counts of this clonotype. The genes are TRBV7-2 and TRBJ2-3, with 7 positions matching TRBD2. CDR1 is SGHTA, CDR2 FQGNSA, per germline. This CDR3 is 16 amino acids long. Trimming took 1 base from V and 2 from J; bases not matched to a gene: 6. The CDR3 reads CASSLGFTSATDTQYF. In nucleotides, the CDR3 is TGTGCCAGCAGCTTAGGATTTACTAGCGCCACAGATACGCAGTATTTT.

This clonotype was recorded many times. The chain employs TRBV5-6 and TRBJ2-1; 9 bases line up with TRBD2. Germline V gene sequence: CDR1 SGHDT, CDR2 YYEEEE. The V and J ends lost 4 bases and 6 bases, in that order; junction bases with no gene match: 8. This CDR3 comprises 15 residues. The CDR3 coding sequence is TGTGCCAGCAGCACCGGACTAGCGAACTTCAATGAGCAGTTCTTC. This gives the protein CASSTGLANFNEQFF.

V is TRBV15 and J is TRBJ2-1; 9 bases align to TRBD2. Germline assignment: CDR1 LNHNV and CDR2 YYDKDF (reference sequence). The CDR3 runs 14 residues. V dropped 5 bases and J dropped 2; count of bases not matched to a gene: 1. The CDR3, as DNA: TGTGCCACCAGCCAGCGGGGGGCCTACAATGAGCAGTTCTTC. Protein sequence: CATSQRGAYNEQFF.

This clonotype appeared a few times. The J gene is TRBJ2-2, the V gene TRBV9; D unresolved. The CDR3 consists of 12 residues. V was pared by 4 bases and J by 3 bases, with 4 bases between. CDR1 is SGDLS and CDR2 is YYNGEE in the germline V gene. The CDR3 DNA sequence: TGTGCCAGCAGCCCTTACACCGGGGAGCTGTTTTTT. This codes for CASSPYTGELFF.

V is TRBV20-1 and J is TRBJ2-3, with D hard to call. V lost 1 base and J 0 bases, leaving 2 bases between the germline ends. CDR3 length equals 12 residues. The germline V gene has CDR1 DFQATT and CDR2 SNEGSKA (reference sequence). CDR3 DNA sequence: TGCAGTGCTAGAGCCAGCACAGATACGCAGTATTTT. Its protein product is CSARASTDTQYF.